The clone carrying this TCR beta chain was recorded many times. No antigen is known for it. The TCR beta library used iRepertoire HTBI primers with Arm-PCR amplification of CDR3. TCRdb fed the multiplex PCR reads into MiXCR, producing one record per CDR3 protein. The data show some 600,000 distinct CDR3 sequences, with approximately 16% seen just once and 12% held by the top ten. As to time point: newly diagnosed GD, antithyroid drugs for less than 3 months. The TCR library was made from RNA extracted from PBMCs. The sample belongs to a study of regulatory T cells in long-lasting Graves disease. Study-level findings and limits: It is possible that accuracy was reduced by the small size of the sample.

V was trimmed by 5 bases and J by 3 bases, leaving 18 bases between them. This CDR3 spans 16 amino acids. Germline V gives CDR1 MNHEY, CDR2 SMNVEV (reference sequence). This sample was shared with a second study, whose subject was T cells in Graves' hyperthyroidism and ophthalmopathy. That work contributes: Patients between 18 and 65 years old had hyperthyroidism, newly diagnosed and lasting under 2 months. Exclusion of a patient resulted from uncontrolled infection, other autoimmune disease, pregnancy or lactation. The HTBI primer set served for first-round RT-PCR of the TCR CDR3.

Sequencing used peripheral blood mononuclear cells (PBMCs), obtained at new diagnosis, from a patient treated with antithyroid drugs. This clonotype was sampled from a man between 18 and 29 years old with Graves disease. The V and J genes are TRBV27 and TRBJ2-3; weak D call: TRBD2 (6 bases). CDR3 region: CASSPRGGFRTDTQYF. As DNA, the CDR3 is TGTGCCAGCAGTCCACGTGGGGGGTTCCGGACAGATACGCAGTATTTT.